A single sample is the source of the 15 T cell receptor beta chains below, sequenced in a study of shared clonotypes between healthy human individuals. Some clones are missing from TCRdb's copy, which holds only in-frame ones; the method was immunoSEQ multiplex PCR. The sample holds more than 550,000 clones, just under 75% seen once. Sequencing input: memory CD4+ T cells sorted from blood. Subset of the sample: CD45RA-negative fraction. Receptor source: a woman in her twenties or thirties in good health.

The rearrangement joins TRBV7-9 to TRBJ2-7, with 12 bases lining up with TRBD2. Trimming removed 5 bases from V and 7 bases from J; junction bases left unmatched: 15. There are 17 residues in the CDR3. Germline CDR1 SEHNR, CDR2 FQNEAQ (reference sequence). CDR3 residues: CASSPLGLAGKEGEQYF. DNA of the CDR3: TGTGCCAGCAGCCCTCTCGGACTAGCGGGAAAGGAGGGAGAGCAGTACTTC.

The chain has TRBV2 and TRBJ2-1, with D unresolved. Germline CDR1 is SNHLY and CDR2 is FYNNEI. Deletions cut 6 bases from V and 4 bases from J, with 10 bases between. The CDR3 runs 13 residues. The CDR3 here is CASSVLVYNEQFF. The CDR3 DNA follows: TGTGCCAGCAGCGTGTTGGTTTACAATGAGCAGTTCTTC.

The chain employs TRBV5-1 and TRBJ2-5; 8 bases match TRBD2. CDR1 and CDR2 from the germline V gene are SGHRS and YFSETQ. The CDR3 extends over 17 amino acids. J gave up 5 bases and V 1 base, and 13 bases lay outside the gene matches. CDR3 amino acids: CASSLNFLSGSRETQYF. In DNA form, the CDR3 reads TGCGCCAGCAGCTTGAACTTCCTAAGCGGGAGTAGGGAGACCCAGTACTTC.

V gene TRBV7-2 combines with J gene TRBJ2-1, with TRBD1 matching 7 bases. Germline CDR1 reads SGHTA; CDR2 reads FQGNSA. The trim removed 1 base at V and 1 base at J, leaving 4 bases unmatched. The CDR3 runs to 16 residues. DNA of the CDR3: TGTGCCAGCAGCTTAGAAAGGGACAGATCCTACAATGAGCAGTTCTTC. Translated, it gives CASSLERDRSYNEQFF.

This clone was picked up a small number of times. CDR3 nucleotides: TGTGCCAGTCAGGGACAGGGAGGGTACGAGCAGTACTTC. Residues: CASQGQGGYEQYF. The chain employs TRBV2 and TRBJ2-7; 9 bases match TRBD1. Germline CDR1 is SNHLY and CDR2 is FYNNEI. This CDR3 has 13 residues. Trimming cost V 9 bases and J 4 bases; bases outside gene matches: 7.

CDR3 sequence: CASSQGTGWKAEAFF. The CDR3 nucleotides read TGTGCCAGCAGCCAAGGGACAGGTTGGAAAGCTGAAGCTTTCTTT. V is TRBV4-2 and J is TRBJ1-1; 7 nucleotides line up with TRBD1. V shed 1 base, J shed 6 bases, and the junction held 8 bases outside the gene matches. Germline CDR1 reads LGHNA; CDR2 reads YNFKEQ. This CDR3 spans 15 amino acids.

This clone came up a few times. V gene TRBV6-6 combines with J gene TRBJ1-5; perhaps TRBD1 as D (6 bases). V lost 10 bases and J lost 4, with 11 bases in between. Germline assignment: CDR1 MNHNY and CDR2 SVGAGI (reference sequence). This CDR3 has 12 amino acids. CDR3 amino acids: CATRTANQPQHF. The CDR3 nucleotides read TGTGCCACCAGGACAGCTAATCAGCCCCAGCATTTT.

As for this clone: The same CDR3 arises from other DNA sequences in this sample as well. J is TRBJ2-7 and V is TRBV18; 9 bases are a match to TRBD2. CDR3 size: 15 residues. The germline CDR1 and CDR2 sequences are KGHSH and LQKENI. The ends lost 1 base at V and 0 bases at J; junction bases unmatched: 1. CDR3 residues: CASSPQREVSYEQYF. In nucleotides, the CDR3 is TGTGCCAGCTCACCACAGCGGGAGGTCTCCTACGAGCAGTACTTC.

In this sample, this clone turned up a few times. The chain carries TRBV6-7 and TRBJ1-5; TRBD1 agrees at 7 bases. TRBV6-7 belongs to the ORF category, with a function that is uncertain. The CDR3 covers 23 residues. Trimming cost V 2 bases and J 3 bases; bases outside gene matches: 28. The CDR3 loop reads CASSYPVLPVAPRNGTVNQPQHF. CDR3 nucleotides: TGTGCCAGCAGTTACCCCGTCTTGCCCGTGGCCCCTCGGAACGGGACAGTCAATCAGCCCCAGCATTTT.

The chain employs TRBV7-6 and TRBJ2-7; 12 bases agree with TRBD2. The CDR3 is 16 amino acids. V gave up 4 bases and J gave up 0 bases; unmatched junction bases: 4. Germline lookup yields CDR1 SGHVS and CDR2 FNYEAQ. The CDR3 reads CASSSATSGSSYEQYF. As DNA, the CDR3 is TGTGCCAGCAGCTCGGCGACTAGCGGGAGCTCCTACGAGCAGTACTTC. The full variable domain, in which reference TRBV7-6 and TRBJ2-7 provide the parts outside the CDR3, is GAGVSQSPRYKVTKRGQDVALRCDPISGHVSLYWYRQALGQGPEFLTYFNYEAQQDKSGLPNDRFSAERPEGSISTLTIQRTEQRDSAMYRCASSSATSGSSYEQYFGPGTRLTVT.

This clone was observed a single time. The J gene is TRBJ2-7, the V gene TRBV6-5; 7 bases map to TRBD1. CDR1 and CDR2 (germline): MNHEY, SVGAGI. CDR3 length: 14 amino acids. Trimming at V came to 6 bases and at J to 0 bases, leaving 5 bases not matched to a gene. CDR3 sequence (DNA): TGTGCCAGCAGCGACAGGGTAAGCTCCTACGAGCAGTACTTC. Encoded protein: CASSDRVSSYEQYF.

This chain links TRBV4-2 with TRBJ1-6; 12 nucleotides agree with TRBD1. V lost 0 bases to trimming and J lost 12 bases; unmatched junction nucleotides: 9. CDR1 LGHNA and CDR2 YNFKEQ come from the germline V gene. CDR3 size: 17 residues. This chain's CDR3 is CASSQDVGQGASRPLHF. CDR3 bases: TGTGCCAGCAGCCAAGATGTGGGACAGGGGGCGTCTCGACCCCTCCACTTT.

The chain is built from TRBV4-2 and TRBJ2-2; D may be TRBD1 (6 bases). V shed 4 bases and J shed 7 bases, with 22 bases lying between them. From germline, CDR1 is LGHNA and CDR2 YNFKEQ. This CDR3 is built from 17 residues. The CDR3 bases are TGTGCCAGCAGCCCCCTGGTGGGCAGGGGATCGGGCGGGGAGCTGTTTTTT. Protein product: CASSPLVGRGSGGELFF.

A note on this clone: At the DNA level, this CDR3 is encoded by other sequences in the same sample as well. The V and J genes are TRBV7-2 and TRBJ2-7; tentatively, D is TRBD1 (5 bases). V was trimmed by 0 bases and J by 0 bases, leaving 12 bases between them. The germline CDR1 and CDR2 sequences are SGHTA and FQGNSA. This CDR3 comprises 16 residues. CDR3 nucleotide sequence: TGTGCCAGCAGCTTAGCTCAGGGCGCCTCCTCCTACGAGCAGTACTTC. This gives the protein CASSLAQGASSYEQYF.

In this sample, this clone turned up a few times. The same CDR3 is also encoded by other DNA sequences in this sample. The V call is TRBV7-2, the J call TRBJ2-7; D possibly corresponds to TRBD2 (5 bases). The CDR3 runs to 14 residues. V was trimmed by 5 bases and J by 0 bases, leaving 11 bases between them. Germline CDR1 SGHTA, CDR2 FQGNSA. CDR3 coding DNA: TGTGCCAGCAGCATTCAACGGGACTCCTACGAGCAGTACTTC. Residues: CASSIQRDSYEQYF.